These 27 T cell receptor beta chains came from one sample sequenced in a study of blood T cell repertoires in COVID-19. The data were produced by immunoSEQ multiplex PCR, yet TCRdb's version contains in-frame clones alone and is incomplete. The top ten hold 0.83% of the sample, which has some 110,000 clones, approximately 88% seen once. The sample consisted of peripheral blood. The receptors here all came from a woman aged 70-85 years with acute or convalescent COVID-19.

The chain uses TRBV2 and TRBJ2-7, with TRBD1 matching over 9 bases. Germline assignment: CDR1 SNHLY and CDR2 FYNNEI. This CDR3 contains 16 residues. The V and J ends lost 3 bases and 0 bases, in that order; junction bases with no gene match: 6. CDR3 bases: TGTGCCAGCAGTGAGAGGACAGGGGTAACCTCCTACGAGCAGTACTTC. Protein: CASSERTGVTSYEQYF.

This sequence joins TRBV18 and TRBJ1-2; no clear D. Trimming stripped 2 bases from V and 1 base from J, with 5 bases between. Germline CDR1 KGHSH, CDR2 LQKENI. The CDR3 runs 13 residues. Here the CDR3 DNA reads TGTGCCAGCTCACCAAACAGTAACTATGGCTACACCTTC. Amino acid sequence: CASSPNSNYGYTF.

In its sample, this clone was seen a few times. The chain has TRBV6-5 and TRBJ2-2; the D gene is possibly TRBD1 (6 bases). The CDR3 covers 16 residues. V was trimmed by 4 bases and J by 7 bases, leaving 19 bases between them. Germline V lookup: CDR1 MNHEY, CDR2 SVGAGI. The CDR3 reads CASSLDWTATGGELFF. The CDR3 DNA reads TGTGCCAGCAGTTTGGACTGGACAGCAACTGGCGGGGAGCTGTTTTTT.

The chain joins TRBV6-7 to TRBJ1-5; no firm D call. TRBV6-7 is an ORF for which the function is uncertain. V lost 2 bases to trimming and J lost 1 base, with 9 bases between them. The CDR3 covers 15 residues. The CDR3: CASSYPRRSNQPQHF. The CDR3 coding sequence is TGTGCCAGCAGTTACCCCCGTCGGAGCAATCAGCCCCAGCATTTT.

The chain has TRBV19 and TRBJ2-2, with 9 bases fitting TRBD1. This CDR3 has 16 amino acids. Trimming took 3 bases from V and 4 from J; bases not matched to a gene: 6. Germline CDR1 LNHDA, CDR2 SQIVND (reference sequence). The DNA for the CDR3 is TGTGCCAGTAGTATCGGCACAGGGGGCATCACCGGGGAGCTGTTTTTT. Protein sequence: CASSIGTGGITGELFF.

The V and J genes are TRBV2 and TRBJ2-7; TRBD2 matches at 10 bases. The junction had 3 bases not matched to a gene; V was cut back by 2 bases and J by 2 bases. CDR1 and CDR2 (germline): SNHLY, FYNNEI. The CDR3 is 15 residues long. As DNA, the CDR3 is TGTGCCAGCAGTGAAATAGCGGGAGGCCCCTACGAGCAGTACTTC. The encoded protein is CASSEIAGGPYEQYF.

The J gene is TRBJ2-2, the V gene TRBV2, with 13 nucleotides matching TRBD2. Germline CDR1 is SNHLY and CDR2 is FYNNEI. V lost 2 bases and J lost 5; bases outside the gene matches: 8. The CDR3 covers 18 residues. CDR3 coding DNA: TGTGCCAGCAGTGAACGAGGGACTAGCGGGAAAATAACCGGGGAGCTGTTTTTT. The encoded protein is CASSERGTSGKITGELFF.

CDR3 sequence: CASSRRGSPPYEQYF. In DNA form, the CDR3 reads TGTGCCAGTAGTCGGCGGGGAAGCCCCCCTTACGAGCAGTACTTC. This sequence joins TRBV19 and TRBJ2-7, with D possibly being TRBD2 (6 bases). V shed 5 bases and J shed 4 bases, with 18 bases lying between them. The CDR3 is 15 amino acids. Germline values: CDR1 LNHDA, CDR2 SQIVND (reference sequence). Variable domain in full (rest from reference TRBV19 and TRBJ2-7): DGGITQSPKYLFRKEGQNVTLSCEQNLNHDAMYWYRQDPGQGLRLIYYSQIVNDFQKGDIAEGYSVSREKKESFPLTVTSAQKNPTAFYLCASSRRGSPPYEQYFGPGTRLTVT.

This clone has just one count. J is TRBJ2-1 and V is TRBV5-1, with 12 bases identical to TRBD2. This CDR3 is 15 amino acids long. J was trimmed by 7 bases and V by 4 bases; bases with no gene match: 6. CDR1 and CDR2 (germline): SGHRS, YFSETQ. CDR3 coding DNA: TGCGCCAGCAGCACGACTAGCGGGAGATGGAATGAGCAGTTCTTC. Its translation: CASSTTSGRWNEQFF.

The table lists this clone with a few counts. The chain recombines TRBV27 with TRBJ2-7, with TRBD1 matching over 10 bases. V gave up 6 bases and J gave up 5 bases; unmatched junction bases: 4. The germline V gene has CDR1 MNHEY and CDR2 SMNVEV (reference sequence). The CDR3 spans 13 residues. CDR3 sequence reads: CASRGTGVHEQYF. The CDR3 DNA reads TGTGCCAGCAGGGGGACAGGGGTCCACGAGCAGTACTTC.

The chain recombines TRBV20-1 with TRBJ2-3; D is ambiguous. With 5 bases removed from V and 6 bases from J, the gap between germline ends came to 9 bases. Germline loops: CDR1 DFQATT, CDR2 SNEGSKA (reference sequence). The CDR3 is 11 residues long. Written as DNA, the CDR3 is TGCAGTGCTGGGCCCCTCGATACGCAGTATTTT. Translating gives CSAGPLDTQYF.

The chain carries TRBV5-1 and TRBJ1-5, with TRBD1 as a possible D gene (5 bases). The V and J ends lost 0 bases and 6 bases respectively, with 13 bases between them. The length of the CDR3 is 15 residues. CDR1 is SGHRS, CDR2 YFSETQ, per germline. The CDR3 sequence is CASSLDGGASQPQHF. CDR3 bases: TGCGCCAGCAGCTTGGACGGAGGGGCGAGTCAGCCCCAGCATTTT. Together with reference TRBV5-1 and TRBJ1-5, the CDR3 gives the full variable domain: KAGVTQTPRYLIKTRGQQVTLSCSPISGHRSVSWYQQTPGQGLQFLFEYFSETQRNKGNFPGRFSGRQFSNSRSEMNVSTLELGDSALYLCASSLDGGASQPQHFGDGTRLSIL.

This clone was observed a few times. The chain carries TRBV6-2 or TRBV6-3 and TRBJ1-1; D gene ambiguous. Germline loops: CDR1 MNHEY, CDR2 SVGEGT. The CDR3 is 15 amino acids. V was shortened by 0 bases and J by 2 bases, with 10 bases between the two germline ends. The CDR3, as DNA: TGTGCCAGCAGTTACTCGCTAGTTAGTAACACTGAAGCTTTCTTT. It specifies CASSYSLVSNTEAFF.

The genes are TRBV6-1 and TRBJ1-4; unclear D gene. V was shortened by 1 base and J by 5 bases, with 5 bases between the two germline ends. The CDR3 contains 13 residues. In germline, CDR1 is MNHNS, CDR2 SASEGT. The CDR3 spells CASSEGRNEKLFF. CDR3 bases: TGTGCCAGCAGTGAAGGGCGGAATGAAAAACTGTTTTTT.

V usage is TRBV19 and J usage is TRBJ1-6; 9 bases fit TRBD1. The germline gives CDR1 LNHDA, CDR2 SQIVND (reference sequence). Trimming at V came to 6 bases and at J to 2 bases, leaving 2 bases not matched to a gene. The CDR3 has 15 amino acids. CDR3 nucleotides: TGTGCCAGTAGAACAGGGGGCACCTATAATTCACCCCTCCACTTT. Its protein product is CASRTGGTYNSPLHF.

The chain links TRBV27 to TRBJ1-1; D remains ambiguous. CDR3 length: 13 amino acids. Trimming stripped 4 bases from V and 4 bases from J, with 10 bases between. Per germline, CDR1 MNHEY and CDR2 SMNVEV (reference sequence). This chain's CDR3 is CASSYGLSTEAFF. The CDR3 DNA reads TGTGCCAGCAGTTACGGACTGAGCACTGAAGCTTTCTTT.

This chain uses TRBV7-2 with TRBJ2-2, with a tentative D call TRBD2 (5 bases). V was shortened by 5 bases and J by 2 bases, with 15 bases between the two germline ends. CDR1 SGHTA and CDR2 FQGNSA come from the germline V gene. This CDR3 contains 16 residues. The CDR3 DNA reads as TGTGCCAGCAGCCCCCACGGCGGGCCTAACACCGGGGAGCTGTTTTTT. Translated, it gives CASSPHGGPNTGELFF. Complete variable domain (other parts from reference TRBV7-2 and TRBJ2-2): GAGVSQSPSNKVTEKGKDVELRCDPISGHTALYWYRQSLGQGLEFLIYFQGNSAPDKSGLPSDRFSAERTGGSVSTLTIQRTQQEDSAVYLCASSPHGGPNTGELFFGEGSRLTVL.

The chain is built from TRBV5-4 and TRBJ2-2; D is undetermined. V shed 4 bases and J shed 1 base, with 8 bases lying between them. CDR1 is SGHNT and CDR2 is YYREEE in the germline V gene (reference sequence). This CDR3 spans 14 amino acids. The CDR3 loop reads CASSHTQNTGELFF. The DNA of the CDR3 is TGTGCCAGCAGCCATACACAGAACACCGGGGAGCTGTTTTTT.

V and J are TRBV4-2 and TRBJ2-1, with 10 nucleotides matching TRBD2. CDR3 length: 15 amino acids. Germline V lookup: CDR1 LGHNA, CDR2 YNFKEQ. V was pared by 0 bases and J by 10 bases, with 6 bases of the junction left unmatched. The CDR3 loop is CASSQDLAGVLEQFF. The CDR3 region has the DNA TGTGCCAGCAGCCAAGACCTAGCGGGGGTGCTGGAGCAGTTCTTC.

This clone has a handful of counts. The V gene is TRBV7-2, the J gene TRBJ2-7; 7 positions agree with TRBD2. Trimming cost V 4 bases and J 5 bases; bases outside gene matches: 11. Per germline, CDR1 SGHTA and CDR2 FQGNSA. This CDR3 has 15 amino acids. The CDR3 is CASSSWRGGPHEQYF. CDR3 coding DNA: TGTGCCAGCAGCTCATGGCGGGGAGGGCCCCACGAGCAGTACTTC. Supplemented by reference TRBV7-2 and TRBJ2-7, the full variable domain reads GAGVSQSPSNKVTEKGKDVELRCDPISGHTALYWYRQSLGQGLEFLIYFQGNSAPDKSGLPSDRFSAERTGGSVSTLTIQRTQQEDSAVYLCASSSWRGGPHEQYFGPGTRLTVT.

V gene TRBV3-1 (or the pseudogene TRBV3-2) combines with J gene TRBJ1-6; D unclear. Trimming pared 1 base from V and 4 bases from J, leaving 14 bases between. CDR3 size: 17 residues. Germline V gene sequence: CDR1 LGHDT, CDR2 YNNKEL (reference sequence). CDR3 in DNA: TGTGCCAGCAGCCAAGGCACTACGGGGTCATATAATTCACCCCTCCACTTT. This translates into CASSQGTTGSYNSPLHF.

The genes are TRBV28 and TRBJ2-1, with D uncertain. Trimming shortened V by 4 bases and J by 7 bases, and 14 bases separated the two germline ends. Germline V lookup: CDR1 MDHEN, CDR2 SYDVKM. This CDR3 spans 14 amino acids. CDR3 sequence: CASSSPRGRNEQFF. CDR3 coding DNA: TGTGCCAGCAGTTCCCCGAGAGGTCGTAATGAGCAGTTCTTC. The whole variable domain, remainder taken from reference TRBV28 and TRBJ2-1, is DVKVTQSSRYLVKRTGEKVFLECVQDMDHENMFWYRQDPGLGLRLIYFSYDVKMKEKGDIPEGYSVSREKKERFSLILESASTNQTSMYLCASSSPRGRNEQFFGPGTRLTVL.

This clone was observed a single time. The genes are TRBV19 and TRBJ1-2; D is unresolved. The CDR3 totals 14 residues. Germline CDR1 reads LNHDA; CDR2 reads SQIVND (reference sequence). V lost 5 bases, J lost 5 bases, and 15 bases lay in between. CDR3 coding DNA: TGTGCCAGTAGTCCCACCCCCGGGGTGTATGGCTACACCTTC. Amino acid sequence: CASSPTPGVYGYTF.

The chain couples TRBV11-2 to TRBJ2-7; 7 bases map to TRBD2. This CDR3 has 14 residues. V trimming: 1 base; J trimming: 2 bases; junction bases outside the gene matches: 2. CDR1 is SGHAT and CDR2 is FQNNGV in the germline V gene. CDR3 in amino acids: CASSLGGSPYEQYF. CDR3 coding DNA: TGTGCCAGCAGCTTAGGCGGGAGTCCCTACGAGCAGTACTTC.

This clone was counted between two and nine times. This chain links TRBV12-3 or TRBV12-4 with TRBJ1-6, with D perhaps TRBD1 (5 bases). V was trimmed by 6 bases and J by 9 bases, leaving 12 bases between them. This CDR3 contains 13 residues. The CDR3: CASRAQGPSPLHF. CDR3 coding DNA: TGTGCCAGCAGAGCCCAGGGCCCTTCACCCCTCCACTTT.

This clone appeared a single time. The V gene is TRBV9, the J gene TRBJ2-1; perhaps TRBD1 as D (5 bases). The V end lost 4 bases, the J end lost 8 bases, and 19 bases lay between the germline ends. The length of the CDR3 is 15 residues. From germline, CDR1 is SGDLS and CDR2 YYNGEE. The CDR3 protein is CASSPSRVENHEQFF. The CDR3 DNA follows: TGTGCCAGCAGCCCATCCAGGGTAGAGAATCATGAGCAGTTCTTC.

The chain is built from TRBV7-3 and TRBJ2-1, with TRBD1 matching over 7 bases. Germline V gene sequence: CDR1 SGHTA, CDR2 FQGTGA. The CDR3 totals 16 residues. V was pared by 5 bases and J by 4 bases, with 11 bases of the junction left unmatched. CDR3 nucleotides: TGTGCCAGCAGCCCTAGCTCGGGACAGCAGTACAATGAGCAGTTCTTC. Protein sequence: CASSPSSGQQYNEQFF.